This T cell receptor (beta chain) was obtained from a study of sequential checkpoint blockade in melanoma. For the study at large: First-line arms were nivolumab then ipilimumab, or the reverse, randomized 1:1. Each arm's sequence ended with maintenance nivolumab.

Clones were sequenced by immunoSEQ multiplex PCR, and TCRdb holds only the in-frame ones, with some missing. The sample records fewer than 50,000 clones, 70% to 90% being singletons. CDR3 length equals 14 residues. Trimming took off 0 bases at V and 6 bases at J, with 8 bases between the two ends. Germline V gene sequence: CDR1 SGHAT, CDR2 FQNNGV. This clone occurred once. Treatment reported: randomized to nivolumab then ipilimumab (arm A) or the reverse (arm B). Patients had received no earlier DNA-damaging chemotherapy. PBMC sorting kept live CD3+CD8+ cells without CD19 or CD56. V is TRBV11-2 and J is TRBJ1-4; D remains ambiguous. The sequence derives from a human donor with melanoma. The starting material was CD8+ T cells sorted from blood (inferred from file names), obtained from a patient given nivolumab and ipilimumab in sequence. The CDR3 here is CASSLEVSDEKLFF. CDR3 coding DNA: TGTGCCAGCAGCTTAGAGGTGTCGGATGAAAAACTGTTTTTT.